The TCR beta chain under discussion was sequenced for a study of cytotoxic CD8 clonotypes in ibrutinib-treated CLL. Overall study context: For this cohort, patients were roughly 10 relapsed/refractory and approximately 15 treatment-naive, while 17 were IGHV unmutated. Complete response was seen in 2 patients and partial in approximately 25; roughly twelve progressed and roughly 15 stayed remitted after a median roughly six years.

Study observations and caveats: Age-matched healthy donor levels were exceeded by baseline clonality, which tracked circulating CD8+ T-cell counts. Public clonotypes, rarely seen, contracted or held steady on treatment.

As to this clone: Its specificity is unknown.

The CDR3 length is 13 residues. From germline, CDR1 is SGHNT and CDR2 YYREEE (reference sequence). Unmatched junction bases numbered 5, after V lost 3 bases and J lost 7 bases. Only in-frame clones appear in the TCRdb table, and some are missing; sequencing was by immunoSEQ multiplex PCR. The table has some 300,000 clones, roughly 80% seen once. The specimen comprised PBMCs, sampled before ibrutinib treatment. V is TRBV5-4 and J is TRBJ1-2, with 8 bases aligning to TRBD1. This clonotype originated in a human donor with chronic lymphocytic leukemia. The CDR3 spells CASSWDRSVGYTF. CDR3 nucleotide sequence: TGTGCCAGCAGCTGGGACAGGTCGGTTGGCTACACCTTC.